The 8 T cell receptor beta chains listed next were all sequenced from one sample in a study of blood T cell repertoires in COVID-19. Clones were read by immunoSEQ multiplex PCR, and TCRdb kept only the in-frame ones, dropping some. The top ten clones hold about 10% of a sample with approximately 300,000 clones, more than 75% of them seen once. The sequenced material came from PBMCs or T cells enriched from blood (not recorded which). These receptor sequences come from a young woman who had recovered from COVID-19.

The rearrangement links TRBV28 to TRBJ1-5, with D maybe TRBD1 (6 bases). The ends were cut back, 0 bases at V and 6 bases at J, with 12 bases in the middle. CDR3 length: 15 residues. Germline CDR1 MDHEN, CDR2 SYDVKM. The CDR3 DNA follows: TGTGCCAGCAGTTTATGGAACAGGGCCGTTCAGCCCCAGCATTTT. Protein product: CASSLWNRAVQPQHF.

The chain uses TRBV3-1 (or the pseudogene TRBV3-2) and TRBJ2-2; tentatively, D is TRBD2 (6 bases). The germline V gene encodes CDR1 LGHDT and CDR2 YNNKEL (reference sequence). V lost 1 base, J lost 4 bases, and 10 bases lay in between. This CDR3 contains 15 residues. The DNA for the CDR3 is TGTGCCAGCAGCCAAGTTGGAGGGCTCACCGGGGAGCTGTTTTTT. It encodes CASSQVGGLTGELFF.

V is TRBV7-2 and J is TRBJ1-2, with D uncertain. V shed 0 bases and J shed 8 bases, with 16 bases lying between them. The CDR3 has 15 amino acids. The germline CDR1 and CDR2 sequences are SGHTA and FQGNSA. The DNA for the CDR3 is TGTGCCAGCAGCTTAGCCAATTCCGGGAGGAGAGGCTACACCTTC. This encodes CASSLANSGRRGYTF.

The chain carries TRBV12-5 and TRBJ1-1; D ambiguous. CDR1 and CDR2 (germline): LGHNT, FRNRAP. The V end was cut by 7 bases, the J end by 11 bases, with 17 bases between. This CDR3 has 12 residues. The CDR3 region is CASDHSSIPAFF. As DNA, the CDR3 is TGTGCTAGTGACCATAGCTCTATCCCGGCTTTCTTT. The entire variable domain, with the rest obtained from reference TRBV12-5 and TRBJ1-1, is as follows: DARVTQTPRHKVTEMGQEVTMRCQPILGHNTVFWYRQTMMQGLELLAYFRNRAPLDDSGMPKDRFSAEMPDATLATLKIQPSEPRDSAVYFCASDHSSIPAFFGQGTRLTVV.

This clone was observed a single time. The chain is built from TRBV27 and TRBJ2-7, with a possible D match to TRBD2 (6 bases). The CDR3 consists of 14 residues. Trimming removed 3 bases from V and 0 bases from J, with 9 bases in between. Per the germline V gene, CDR1 is MNHEY and CDR2 is SMNVEV (reference sequence). The CDR3 sequence is CASSFLGGSYEQYF. The CDR3 nucleotides read TGTGCCAGCAGTTTTCTGGGAGGCTCCTACGAGCAGTACTTC.

The genes are TRBV11-2 and TRBJ1-1; D gene unclear. With 5 bases removed from V and 3 bases from J, the gap between germline ends came to 16 bases. Germline values: CDR1 SGHAT, CDR2 FQNNGV. This CDR3 is 15 amino acids long. The CDR3 region has the DNA TGTGCCAGCAGCCAGTTTGGTCTCTCCCACACTGAAGCTTTCTTT. Translating gives CASSQFGLSHTEAFF.

The V and J genes are TRBV28 and TRBJ1-5, with D possibly being TRBD1 (5 bases). The CDR3 extends over 15 amino acids. Trimming pared 3 bases from V and 4 bases from J, leaving 13 bases between. Per the germline V gene, CDR1 is MDHEN and CDR2 is SYDVKM. CDR3: CASSFGARANQPQHF. The CDR3 bases are TGTGCCAGCAGTTTTGGTGCCAGGGCGAATCAGCCCCAGCATTTT. The complete variable domain, with remaining parts taken from reference TRBV28 and TRBJ1-5, reads DVKVTQSSRYLVKRTGEKVFLECVQDMDHENMFWYRQDPGLGLRLIYFSYDVKMKEKGDIPEGYSVSREKKERFSLILESASTNQTSMYLCASSFGARANQPQHFGDGTRLSIL.

The chain links TRBV3-1 (or the pseudogene TRBV3-2) to TRBJ1-2; 9 bases match TRBD1. Germline V gene sequence: CDR1 LGHDT, CDR2 YNNKEL (reference sequence). The CDR3 has 14 amino acids. Germline trimming cut 1 base from V and 5 bases from J; bases unmatched to any gene: 2. The CDR3 sequence: CASSQAGTGYGYTF. CDR3 bases: TGTGCCAGCAGCCAAGCGGGGACAGGGTATGGCTACACCTTC.